A selection of T cell receptor beta chains follows, all from one sample in a study of blood T cell repertoires in COVID-19. TCRdb's table, derived via immunoSEQ multiplex PCR, lists solely in-frame clones and lacks some. Of about 38,000 clones detected, 85% to 90% appear once; the ten largest clones hold under 30%. The sequenced sample was peripheral blood. These receptors originate from a man between 60 and 70 years old with active or convalescent COVID-19. Both conserved end residues are part of each CDR3. The order of the fields is clone size, D gene, V gene, J gene, CDR3 protein, CDR3 DNA. The D gene is left open where the match is weak. The size field is filled for only some rows; it gives once, few, many or a size class.

abundance: .
d_gene: TRBD2
v_gene: TRBV10-3
j_gene: TRBJ2-2
CDR3aa: CASRALAGDTGELFF
CDR3nt: TGTGCCTCAAGGGCACTAGCGGGAGACACCGGGGAGCTGTTTTTT

abundance: once
d_gene: .
v_gene: TRBV11-2
j_gene: TRBJ2-1
CDR3aa: CASSLGTILGSYNEQFF
CDR3nt: TGTGCCAGCAGCTTAGGGACTATCTTGGGCTCCTACAATGAGCAGTTCTTC

abundance: .
d_gene: TRBD2
v_gene: TRBV6-5
j_gene: TRBJ2-7
CDR3aa: CASSSPREGPREQYF
CDR3nt: TGTGCCAGCAGTTCCCCTCGGGAGGGCCCTAGGGAGCAGTACTTC

abundance: .
d_gene: TRBD1
v_gene: TRBV6-5
j_gene: TRBJ2-7
CDR3aa: CASSRQGAGYEQYF
CDR3nt: TGTGCCAGCAGTCGACAGGGGGCTGGGTACGAGCAGTACTTC

abundance: .
d_gene: .
v_gene: TRBV27
j_gene: TRBJ2-2
CDR3aa: CASSYAGTNTGELFF
CDR3nt: TGTGCCAGCAGTTACGCCGGGACGAACACCGGGGAGCTGTTTTTT

abundance: .
d_gene: TRBD1
v_gene: TRBV14
j_gene: TRBJ1-4
CDR3aa: CASSQERTGDNEKLFF
CDR3nt: TGTGCCAGCAGCCAAGAGAGGACAGGGGACAATGAAAAACTGTTTTTT

abundance: .
d_gene: TRBD1
v_gene: TRBV28
j_gene: TRBJ2-7
CDR3aa: CASSLEFGGQGIYEQYF
CDR3nt: TGTGCCAGCAGTTTAGAGTTCGGTGGACAGGGGATTTACGAGCAGTACTTC

abundance: .
d_gene: TRBD1
v_gene: TRBV6-2/TRBV6-3
j_gene: TRBJ2-1
CDR3aa: CASSYLRDRHNEQFF
CDR3nt: TGTGCCAGCAGTTACCTCCGGGACAGGCACAATGAGCAGTTCTTC

abundance: .
d_gene: TRBD1
v_gene: TRBV9
j_gene: TRBJ1-3
CDR3aa: CASSGQGVGNTIYF
CDR3nt: TGTGCCAGCAGCGGACAGGGGGTGGGAAACACCATATATTTT

abundance: .
d_gene: .
v_gene: TRBV2
j_gene: TRBJ2-7
CDR3aa: CASSREGGSYEQYF
CDR3nt: TGTGCCAGCAGTCGAGAGGGAGGCTCCTACGAGCAGTACTTC

abundance: .
d_gene: .
v_gene: TRBV12-3/TRBV12-4
j_gene: TRBJ1-5
CDR3aa: CASSFNSNQPQHF
CDR3nt: TGTGCCAGCAGTTTTAATAGCAATCAGCCCCAGCATTTT

abundance: once
d_gene: TRBD2
v_gene: TRBV15
j_gene: TRBJ2-3
CDR3aa: CATSRDISGRRTDTQYF
CDR3nt: TGTGCCACCAGCAGAGATATTAGCGGGAGGCGCACAGATACGCAGTATTTT

abundance: .
d_gene: TRBD1
v_gene: TRBV6-5
j_gene: TRBJ1-6
CDR3aa: CASRGTGAYNSPLHF
CDR3nt: TGTGCCAGCAGGGGGACAGGGGCCTACAATTCACCCCTCCACTTT

abundance: .
d_gene: .
v_gene: TRBV11-2
j_gene: TRBJ1-1
CDR3aa: CASSPTHQMNTEAFF
CDR3nt: TGTGCCAGCAGCCCCACCCATCAGATGAACACTGAAGCTTTCTTT

abundance: .
d_gene: .
v_gene: TRBV21-1
j_gene: TRBJ2-1
CDR3aa: CASSKRQGDPAREQFF
CDR3nt: TGTGCCAGCAGCAAAAGACAGGGGGACCCCGCGCGCGAGCAGTTCTTC

abundance: .
d_gene: TRBD1
v_gene: TRBV6-6
j_gene: TRBJ2-7
CDR3aa: CASSPDRVGEQYF
CDR3nt: TGTGCCAGCAGCCCCGACAGGGTAGGCGAGCAGTACTTC

abundance: .
d_gene: .
v_gene: TRBV11-2
j_gene: TRBJ2-2
CDR3aa: CASSLVGRLRFNTGELFF
CDR3nt: TGTGCCAGCAGCTTAGTAGGCAGGTTGCGATTCAACACCGGGGAGCTGTTTTTT

abundance: .
d_gene: .
v_gene: TRBV28
j_gene: TRBJ1-2
CDR3aa: CASTGGARVSNYGYTF
CDR3nt: TGTGCCAGCACGGGGGGGGCTAGAGTTTCTAACTATGGCTACACCTTC

abundance: .
d_gene: TRBD2
v_gene: TRBV20-1
j_gene: TRBJ2-1
CDR3aa: CSATDPGTSGKDEQFF
CDR3nt: TGCAGTGCTACTGATCCCGGGACTAGCGGGAAGGATGAGCAGTTCTTC

abundance: .
d_gene: TRBD2
v_gene: TRBV4-1
j_gene: TRBJ2-4
CDR3aa: CASSQFRTNLAGIGSKNIQYF
CDR3nt: TGCGCCAGCAGCCAATTCCGGACGAATCTAGCGGGTATCGGTAGCAAAAACATTCAGTACTTC

abundance: .
d_gene: TRBD1
v_gene: TRBV30
j_gene: TRBJ2-7
CDR3aa: CAWRRTGEGYEQYF
CDR3nt: TGTGCCTGGAGGAGGACAGGGGAAGGCTACGAGCAGTACTTC

abundance: once
d_gene: TRBD2
v_gene: TRBV18
j_gene: TRBJ2-3
CDR3aa: CASSQTSGFKDTQYF
CDR3nt: TGTGCCAGCTCTCAGACTAGCGGGTTTAAAGATACGCAGTATTTT

abundance: .
d_gene: TRBD2
v_gene: TRBV28
j_gene: TRBJ2-1
CDR3aa: CASSFMLAGHNEQFF
CDR3nt: TGTGCCAGCAGTTTTATGCTAGCGGGCCATAATGAGCAGTTCTTC

abundance: .
d_gene: TRBD1
v_gene: TRBV10-3
j_gene: TRBJ1-4
CDR3aa: CAISDRVGDEKLFF
CDR3nt: TGTGCCATCAGCGACAGGGTGGGGGATGAAAAACTGTTTTTT

abundance: .
d_gene: TRBD2
v_gene: TRBV25-1
j_gene: TRBJ2-7
CDR3aa: CASSGREFSYEQYF
CDR3nt: TGTGCCAGCAGTGGGCGGGAGTTCTCCTACGAGCAGTACTTC

abundance: .
d_gene: TRBD1
v_gene: TRBV6-1
j_gene: TRBJ2-7
CDR3aa: CASSESTWTGVQYF
CDR3nt: TGTGCCAGCAGTGAATCTACCTGGACAGGGGTGCAGTACTTC

abundance: .
d_gene: .
v_gene: TRBV6-5
j_gene: TRBJ2-7
CDR3aa: CASSKQGTYEQYF
CDR3nt: TGTGCCAGCAGTAAACAGGGAACCTACGAGCAGTACTTC

abundance: .
d_gene: TRBD1
v_gene: TRBV18
j_gene: TRBJ1-5
CDR3aa: CASSPQGDQPQHF
CDR3nt: TGTGCCAGCTCACCTCAGGGGGATCAGCCCCAGCATTTT

abundance: .
d_gene: .
v_gene: TRBV4-3
j_gene: TRBJ2-1
CDR3aa: CASSRMTSGNEQFF
CDR3nt: TGCGCCAGCAGCAGGATGACTAGTGGAAATGAGCAGTTCTTC

abundance: .
d_gene: TRBD2
v_gene: TRBV5-4
j_gene: TRBJ2-7
CDR3aa: CASSSSGTSGRGSSYEQYF
CDR3nt: TGTGCCAGCAGCTCGAGCGGGACTAGCGGGAGGGGAAGCTCCTACGAGCAGTACTTC

abundance: .
d_gene: .
v_gene: TRBV18
j_gene: TRBJ2-7
CDR3aa: CASSPPAPQIEQYF
CDR3nt: TGTGCCAGCTCACCACCGGCTCCCCAGATCGAGCAGTACTTC

abundance: .
d_gene: TRBD2
v_gene: TRBV6-5
j_gene: TRBJ2-7
CDR3aa: CASLAANSYEQYF
CDR3nt: TGTGCCAGCCTAGCGGCAAACTCCTACGAGCAGTACTTC

abundance: once
d_gene: TRBD2
v_gene: TRBV11-3
j_gene: TRBJ2-1
CDR3aa: CASSFGGSNAYNEQFF
CDR3nt: TGTGCCAGCAGCTTTGGCGGGAGTAATGCGTACAATGAGCAGTTCTTC

abundance: .
d_gene: .
v_gene: TRBV2
j_gene: TRBJ2-1
CDR3aa: CASSEDINEQFF
CDR3nt: TGTGCCAGCAGTGAAGATATCAATGAGCAGTTCTTC